Listed here are 20 T cell receptor beta chains from one sample, sequenced in a study of STAT5B mutations in CD4+ large granular lymphocyte leukemia. The table came from immunoSEQ multiplex PCR; TCRdb's copy has only in-frame clones and leaves some out. This sample has under 30,000 clones, with 65% to 80% found just once. The specimen sequenced was CD4+ T cells from blood buffy coats. The source is a human donor in good health.

Points on this clone: Its ends do not fully match the called genes, so a read error is possible. This chain uses TRBV7-2 with TRBJ2-1; 9 positions match TRBD1. From germline, CDR1 is SGHTA and CDR2 FQGNSA. This CDR3 is built from 14 residues. The CDR3 nucleotides are TGTGCCAGCAGCTTAGTTACGGACAGGGGTTTGGAAGTCTTC. The encoded protein is CASSLVTDRGLEVF.

The V and J genes are TRBV10-3 and TRBJ1-2; 7 positions match TRBD1. CDR3 length: 15 residues. The germline gives CDR1 ENHRY, CDR2 SYGVKD. Unmatched junction bases numbered 7, after V lost 3 bases and J lost 3 bases. The CDR3 protein is CAISDYPDRDYGYTF. CDR3 coding DNA: TGTGCCATCAGTGACTATCCTGACAGGGACTATGGCTACACCTTC.

The V gene is TRBV19, the J gene TRBJ2-2, with 9 bases identical to TRBD2. Germline CDR1 reads LNHDA; CDR2 reads SQIVND (reference sequence). V was clipped by 7 bases and J by 3 bases; unmatched bases: 6. CDR3 size: 15 residues. CDR3 protein: CASNPRGGYTGELFF. The CDR3 DNA reads as TGTGCCAGTAATCCGCGGGGGGGCTACACCGGGGAGCTGTTTTTT.

The gene calls are TRBV15 and TRBJ2-3; TRBD2 agrees at 8 bases. This CDR3 region has 14 residues. Germline CDR1 LNHNV, CDR2 YYDKDF (reference sequence). Trimming at V came to 1 base and at J to 5 bases, leaving 2 bases not matched to a gene. The CDR3 sequence is CATSRAGGIDTQYF. CDR3 DNA sequence: TGTGCCACCAGCAGAGCGGGAGGGATAGATACGCAGTATTTT.

The chain recombines TRBV15 with TRBJ2-5; D gene uncertain. The germline CDR1 and CDR2 sequences are LNHNV and YYDKDF (reference sequence). Trimming left V 4 bases short and J 1 base short, with 4 bases between. The CDR3 has 12 residues. In DNA, the CDR3 is TGTGCCACCAGCAACGGCCAAGAGACCCAGTACTTC. Translated, it gives CATSNGQETQYF.

The CDR3 coding sequence is TGTGCCAGCAGTTTACGTTTCACAGATACGCAGTATTTT. Translation gives CASSLRFTDTQYF. This chain joins TRBV27 and TRBJ2-3; D call uncertain. This CDR3 spans 13 amino acids. V was pared by 2 bases and J by 2 bases, with 5 bases between. Germline V gene lookup returns CDR1 MNHEY and CDR2 SMNVEV (reference sequence).

This clone was picked up a small number of times. The chain combines TRBV6-6 with TRBJ2-7; 11 bases fit TRBD1. This CDR3 region has 14 residues. With 7 bases clipped from V and 3 bases from J, the junction kept 5 bases outside the gene matches. Germline CDR1 MNHNY, CDR2 SVGAGI (reference sequence). The CDR3 bases are TGTGCCAGCACAGGACAGGGGGCTTTCTACGAGCAGTACTTC. It encodes CASTGQGAFYEQYF.

This clone occurred once. The chain carries TRBV19 and TRBJ2-2, with D perhaps TRBD2 (5 bases). Germline CDR1 reads LNHDA; CDR2 reads SQIVND (reference sequence). This CDR3 spans 16 amino acids. Between the trimmed V and J ends, which lost 6 bases and 1 base, there was a span of 15 bases. The CDR3 DNA sequence: TGTGCCAGTAGAAGAAAACTAGTCGAGAACACCGGGGAGCTGTTTTTT. This gives the protein CASRRKLVENTGELFF.

The chain has TRBV29-1 and TRBJ2-3; 7 nucleotides agree with TRBD1. This CDR3 region has 12 residues. Looked up from germline, CDR1 is SQVTM and CDR2 is ANQGSEA. V was pared by 2 bases and J by 6 bases, with 2 bases of the junction left unmatched. The CDR3 protein is CSVEQGVDTQYF. CDR3 sequence (DNA): TGCAGCGTTGAACAGGGGGTCGATACGCAGTATTTT.

The V call is TRBV18, the J call TRBJ1-2; D is possibly TRBD1 (6 bases). From germline, CDR1 is KGHSH and CDR2 LQKENI. The CDR3 is made up of 15 amino acids. V lost 6 bases and J lost 4, with 18 bases in between. Written as DNA, the CDR3 is TGTGCCAGCTCCCCCCAGGGAGACAGGATCTATGGCTACACCTTC. Translation: CASSPQGDRIYGYTF. The whole variable domain, filled in from reference TRBV18 and TRBJ1-2, reads NAGVMQNPRHLVRRRGQEARLRCSPMKGHSHVYWYRQLPEEGLKFMVYLQKENIIDESGMPKERFSAEFPKEGPSILRIQQVVRGDSAAYFCASSPQGDRIYGYTFGSGTRLTVV.

CDR3 residues: CASSLPANSGSYNEQFF. CDR3 in DNA: TGCGCCAGCAGCTTGCCCGCTAACAGCGGGAGTTACAATGAGCAGTTCTTC. The chain uses TRBV5-1 and TRBJ2-1, with 8 bases aligning to TRBD2. Germline values: CDR1 SGHRS, CDR2 YFSETQ. The CDR3 extends over 17 amino acids. After removal of 1 base from V and 4 bases from J, the junction contained 10 bases not matched to a gene.

This sequence joins TRBV19 and TRBJ2-2; the D is unclear. Per germline, CDR1 LNHDA and CDR2 SQIVND (reference sequence). The CDR3 totals 13 residues. V lost 6 bases, J lost 7 bases, and 12 bases lay in between. The CDR3 is CASSALSGGELFF. The CDR3 region has the DNA TGTGCCAGTAGCGCACTATCGGGCGGGGAGCTGTTTTTT. The whole variable domain, filled in from reference TRBV19 and TRBJ2-2, reads DGGITQSPKYLFRKEGQNVTLSCEQNLNHDAMYWYRQDPGQGLRLIYYSQIVNDFQKGDIAEGYSVSREKKESFPLTVTSAQKNPTAFYLCASSALSGGELFFGEGSRLTVL.

The J gene is TRBJ2-3, the V gene TRBV30; D uncertain. The CDR3 consists of 15 residues. Trimming shortened V by 1 base and J by 2 bases, and 13 bases separated the two germline ends. CDR1 is GTSNPN, CDR2 SVGIG, per germline (reference sequence). DNA of the CDR3: TGTGCCTGGAGTGGAGCAGGTCCCTACACAGATACGCAGTATTTT. It translates to CAWSGAGPYTDTQYF.

DNA of the CDR3: TGCGCCAGCAGCTTGAAGTGGTGGGACACTGAAGCTTTCTTT. Encoded protein: CASSLKWWDTEAFF. The chain combines TRBV5-1 with TRBJ1-1; the D is unclear. The CDR3 runs 14 residues. Per germline, CDR1 SGHRS and CDR2 YFSETQ. Trimming cost V 1 base and J 3 bases, with 10 bases left between them.

Turning to this clone: Distinct nucleotide sequences in the sample also encode this CDR3. The CDR3 DNA is TGCGCCAGCAGCTTGGTTGGGGACAATGAGCAGTTCTTC. Protein product: CASSLVGDNEQFF. The chain recombines TRBV5-1 with TRBJ2-1; D is ambiguous. V lost 0 bases to trimming and J lost 5 bases, with 6 bases between them. In germline, CDR1 is SGHRS, CDR2 YFSETQ. This CDR3 region has 13 residues.

V is TRBV18 and J is TRBJ2-3, with 16 bases aligning to TRBD2. CDR3 size: 18 residues. Germline CDR1 is KGHSH and CDR2 is LQKENI. The trim removed 6 bases at V and 6 bases at J, leaving 12 bases unmatched. CDR3 in DNA: TGTGCCAGCTCGCCCGGGACTAGCGGGAGGGCCTACATCGATACGCAGTATTTT. This codes for CASSPGTSGRAYIDTQYF.

The CDR3 loop is CASSLIGGIGSYEQYF. The CDR3 nucleotides are TGTGCCAGCAGCTTAATTGGGGGGATAGGGTCCTACGAGCAGTACTTC. J is TRBJ2-7 and V is TRBV7-9, with D possibly TRBD2 on 6 matching bases. Trimming stripped 2 bases from V and 1 base from J, with 15 bases between. The CDR3 length is 16 residues. Germline V lookup: CDR1 SEHNR, CDR2 FQNEAQ (reference sequence). Based on the CDR3 plus reference TRBV7-9 and TRBJ2-7, the full variable domain is DTGVSQNPRHKITKRGQNVTFRCDPISEHNRLYWYRQTLGQGPEFLTYFQNEAQLEKSRLLSDRFSAERPKGSFSTLEIQRTEQGDSAMYLCASSLIGGIGSYEQYFGPGTRLTVT.

The V and J genes are TRBV6-6 and TRBJ1-4; D not resolved. The CDR3 loop spans 16 amino acids. With 4 bases removed from V and 0 bases from J, the gap between germline ends came to 12 bases. Germline CDR1 MNHNY, CDR2 SVGAGI (reference sequence). CDR3 in amino acids: CASSSLAYATNEKLFF. The CDR3 coding sequence is TGTGCCAGCAGTTCGCTGGCATATGCAACTAATGAAAAACTGTTTTTT.

This CDR3 reads CAITKRGDDGDEQFF. CDR3 in DNA: TGTGCCATCACCAAAAGGGGGGATGATGGCGATGAGCAGTTCTTC. This chain uses TRBV10-3 with TRBJ2-1, with D perhaps matching TRBD1 or TRBD2 (6 bases each). The V and J ends lost 7 bases and 8 bases respectively, with 21 bases between them. Germline CDR1 and CDR2: ENHRY and SYGVKD. The CDR3 is 15 residues long.

The V gene is TRBV19, the J gene TRBJ1-2, with D unresolved. Between the trimmed V and J ends, which lost 6 bases and 0 bases, there was a span of 8 bases. CDR1 is LNHDA, CDR2 SQIVND, per germline (reference sequence). The length of the CDR3 is 13 residues. CDR3 sequence: CASSNRANYGYTF. In DNA form, the CDR3 reads TGTGCCAGTAGCAATAGAGCTAACTATGGCTACACCTTC.